This T cell receptor (beta chain) comes out of a study of CD8 T cells in Susac syndrome. V lost 5 bases to trimming and J lost 2 bases; unmatched junction nucleotides: 8. Germline CDR1 and CDR2: SEHNR and FQNEAQ (reference sequence). The CDR3 has 15 residues. The authors carried out high-throughput sequencing of TCR beta. They applied it to CD8+ and CD4+ T cells obtained from blood. TEMRA cells were FACS-enriched, with CD8+ and CD4+ T cells isolated negatively. Random hexamers primed reverse transcription of about 0.45 to 1 ug RNA. One entry per CDR3 protein, called by TCRdb with MiXCR from the immunoSEQ multiplex PCR reads. The sample yields 120,000 or so distinct CDR3 sequences, about 95% seen once.

The chain combines TRBV7-9 with TRBJ1-2, with 7 bases lining up with TRBD1. The receptor's source is a human donor in good health. The sequencing input was CD4+ T cells from PBMCs. CDR3 sequence (DNA): TGTGCCAGCAGCAACCACGGACAGGAAAACTATGGCTACACCTTC. Translating it yields CASSNHGQENYGYTF.